This TCR beta chain derives from a study of vaccination and CD4 T cells after COVID-19. About the research overall: Comprising six males and four females, the convalescent participants counted two Hispanic individuals among them. The study, taken as a whole, reports: In convalescent patients, 304 of 307 vaccine-specific clones were spike mono-reactive.

The CDR3 totals 14 residues. Trimming left V 5 bases short and J 8 bases short, with 18 bases between. Germline V gives CDR1 MNHNS, CDR2 SASEGT. Treatment in this sample: approximately nine-day PBMC culture with coronavirus spike peptide pools or control peptides (ViraFEST assay). The unexposed donor provided CD4+ T cells, which were taken before the COVID-19 pandemic (2011-2018). Cultures of PBMCs, two million per well, were set up with about 10 IU/ml IL-2 and 10 ug/ml peptide pools. Whenever cell numbers allowed, CD4+ T cells from unexposed donors were probed with SARS-CoV-2 S/N and four cold-coronavirus spikes. There are a few counts of this clonotype. The antigen is undetermined. Cultured CD4+ T cell DNA was sequenced using the Oncomine TCR Beta short-read assay. Each CDR3 protein gets one entry after TCRdb re-called the PCR reads with MiXCR. Among 8,000 to 9,000 distinct CDR3 sequences, approximately 51% were seen once, and the ten largest hold 17%.

This chain uses TRBV6-1 with TRBJ1-2; unclear D gene. Input material: CD4+ T cells from blood, cultured in vitro. This receptor was obtained from a human donor in good health. CDR3 residues: CASSPQGVTGGYTF. CDR3 nucleotides: TGTGCCAGCAGTCCCCAAGGAGTCACTGGGGGCTACACCTTC.